This T cell receptor beta chain comes out of a study of T cells after yellow fever vaccination. Turning to the study itself: SMART-Seq v4 Ultra Low Input prepared the low-cell-number fractions. Study-wide points: A secondary response was less intense yet reached its peak sooner, at day 5 versus 15. Contaminating bulk clonotypes could be abundant in FACS-sorted repertoires.

The CDR3 contains 18 residues. V lost 4 bases and J lost 5; bases outside the gene matches: 12. The germline gives CDR1 SGHRS, CDR2 YFSETQ. This clonotype was counted only a few times. The antigen is not known. MiXCR was run by TCRdb on the 5' RACE reads, yielding one entry per CDR3 protein. Here the sample spans about 370,000 distinct CDR3 sequences, roughly 10% being singletons. The V gene is TRBV5-1, the J gene TRBJ2-5; 15 nucleotides line up with TRBD2. This receptor was identified in a man younger than 35 who received the YFV17D yellow fever vaccine. The source material was PBMCs, sampled on the day of the first yellow fever vaccination. CDR3 protein: CASSHPLGLAGGKETQYF. CDR3 coding DNA: TGCGCCAGCAGCCATCCCTTGGGACTAGCGGGGGGCAAGGAGACCCAGTACTTC.